These 25 T cell receptor beta chains came from one sample sequenced in a study of T cell responses to AZD1222 COVID-19 vaccine (dated by TCRdb to about 2021). The time point label here, explained by the study, means: about 28 days (+/-7) after the second vaccine dose. Library preparation used the immunoSEQ multiplex PCR assay. Held by TCRdb, this immuneACCESS table contains in-frame sequences only and omits some clones. Under half of the omission traces to an unresolved V gene where checked; the cause of the rest is unknown. Present in this sample are 150,000 to 200,000 clones, 70% to 90% of which were seen just once. Jointly, the top ten make up roughly 11% of the sample. This sample comprised peripheral blood, obtained 28 days after the second AZD1222 dose. These receptors were obtained from an adult who received the AZD1222 COVID-19 vaccine.

V and J are TRBV2 and TRBJ1-3; the D gene is possibly TRBD1 (6 bases). The V gene lost 6 bases and the J gene lost 0 bases, with 12 bases spanning the gap. This CDR3 region has 15 residues. Looked up from germline, CDR1 is SNHLY and CDR2 is FYNNEI. As DNA, the CDR3 is TGTGCCAGCAGGACGACAGGAAGCTCTGGAAACACCATATATTTT. Amino acids: CASRTTGSSGNTIYF. Filled out from reference TRBV2 and TRBJ1-3, the complete variable domain reads EPEVTQTPSHQVTQMGQEVILRCVPISNHLYFYWYRQILGQKVEFLVSFYNNEISEKSEIFDDQFSVERPDGSNFTLKIRSTKLEDSAMYFCASRTTGSSGNTIYFGEGSWLTVV.

The gene calls are TRBV12-5 and TRBJ1-2; D call uncertain. The CDR3 consists of 12 residues. V shed 7 bases and J shed 3 bases, with 9 bases lying between them. The germline gives CDR1 LGHNT, CDR2 FRNRAP. The CDR3 DNA is TGTGCTAGTGCCCTATATGACTATGGCTACACCTTC. Translation gives CASALYDYGYTF.

This chain links TRBV9 with TRBJ1-5; 7 nucleotides line up with TRBD1. Trimming took 0 bases from V and 4 from J; bases not matched to a gene: 4. The germline gives CDR1 SGDLS, CDR2 YYNGEE. The CDR3 loop spans 15 amino acids. This chain's CDR3 is CASSVGGTANQPQHF. As DNA, the CDR3 is TGTGCCAGCAGCGTAGGGGGGACAGCGAATCAGCCCCAGCATTTT.

In its sample, this clone was seen a few times. This chain joins TRBV5-1 and TRBJ2-7; 7 bases are shared with TRBD2. The CDR3 runs 14 residues. The germline gives CDR1 SGHRS, CDR2 YFSETQ. With V trimmed by 4 bases and J by 6 bases, 10 bases remained unmatched. CDR3 sequence: CASSRSGTEGEQYF. CDR3 DNA sequence: TGCGCCAGCAGCCGGAGCGGGACCGAGGGCGAGCAGTACTTC.

The V gene is TRBV21-1, the J gene TRBJ2-3; TRBD2, the D gene given by the table, was not confirmed from the DNA. TRBV21-1 constitutes a pseudogene. The CDR3 length is 16 residues. CDR3 coding DNA: TGTGCCAGCAGCAAACGGGAGCGGGGGGGATCAGATACGCAGTATTTT. Translation gives CASSKRERGGSDTQYF.

V gene TRBV2 combines with J gene TRBJ1-4, with unresolved D. Germline V gene data show CDR1 as SNHLY and CDR2 as FYNNEI. Trimming pared 5 bases from V and 0 bases from J, leaving 10 bases between. The CDR3 sequence is 15 residues long. CDR3 DNA: TGTGCCAGCAGTTGGGCTTGGGCAACTAATGAAAAACTGTTTTTT. This gives the protein CASSWAWATNEKLFF.

This sequence joins TRBV28 and TRBJ2-7, with TRBD2 matching 10 bases. Germline V gives CDR1 MDHEN, CDR2 SYDVKM. The CDR3 contains 15 residues. V lost 3 bases, J lost 0 bases, and 2 bases stayed unmatched. CDR3 in amino acids: CASSLSSGSSYEQYF. CDR3 DNA: TGTGCCAGCAGTTTGTCTAGCGGGAGCTCCTACGAGCAGTACTTC.

The chain combines TRBV7-3 with TRBJ2-2; either TRBD1 or TRBD2 may fit D (5 bases each). The CDR3 sequence is 17 residues long. Germline loops: CDR1 SGHTA, CDR2 FQGTGA. V gave up 4 bases and J gave up 4 bases, with 19 bases separating them. In nucleotides, the CDR3 is TGTGCCAGCAGCTCAACGGCTCCAGGTGGGGGCACCGGGGAGCTGTTTTTT. This gives the protein CASSSTAPGGGTGELFF.

Concerning this clone itself: The identical CDR3 is also encoded by other nucleotide sequences in the sample. This chain connects TRBV9 to TRBJ2-3; D not resolved. The CDR3 contains 13 residues. The germline CDR1 and CDR2 sequences are SGDLS and YYNGEE. Trimming shortened V by 1 base and J by 0 bases, and 3 bases separated the two germline ends. The DNA for the CDR3 is TGTGCCAGCAGCGTAACTAGCACAGATACGCAGTATTTT. This sequence encodes CASSVTSTDTQYF.

This clone was observed once. The chain carries TRBV28 and TRBJ2-7, with 7 bases that match TRBD1. CDR1 and CDR2 from the germline V gene are MDHEN and SYDVKM. CDR3 size: 14 residues. The ends lost 5 bases at V and 3 bases at J; junction bases unmatched: 7. CDR3 sequence (DNA): TGTGCCAGCAGTGTACAGGGGATCGACTACGAGCAGTACTTC. The encoded protein is CASSVQGIDYEQYF.

The sample holds a few counts of this clone. This chain links TRBV6-5 with TRBJ1-3; possibly TRBD1 for D (6 bases). The CDR3 is 16 amino acids. Between the trimmed V and J ends, which lost 2 bases and 0 bases, there was a span of 11 bases. Per germline, CDR1 MNHEY and CDR2 SVGAGI. For the CDR3, the DNA is TGTGCCAGCAGTTACGGGACACCGAGCTCTGGAAACACCATATATTTT. Protein: CASSYGTPSSGNTIYF.

This clone was recorded only once. The chain is built from TRBV7-9 and TRBJ2-1, with 12 bases identical to TRBD2. In germline, CDR1 is SEHNR, CDR2 FQNEAQ (reference sequence). After removal of 0 bases from V and 1 base from J, the junction contained 4 bases not matched to a gene. This CDR3 is 18 amino acids long. CDR3 sequence: CASSLARTSGGSYNEQFF. DNA for the CDR3: TGTGCCAGCAGCTTAGCGAGAACTAGCGGGGGGTCCTACAATGAGCAGTTCTTC. The full variable domain, with the rest looked up from reference TRBV7-9 and TRBJ2-1, is DTGVSQNPRHKITKRGQNVTFRCDPISEHNRLYWYRQTLGQGPEFLTYFQNEAQLEKSRLLSDRFSAERPKGSFSTLEIQRTEQGDSAMYLCASSLARTSGGSYNEQFFGPGTRLTVL.

This clone was seen a few times. This chain connects TRBV29-1 to TRBJ1-2; the D is unclear. The germline V and J ends were trimmed by 2 bases and 7 bases, with 20 bases remaining between them. CDR3 length: 15 residues. The germline gives CDR1 SQVTM, CDR2 ANQGSEA. CDR3 DNA sequence: TGCAGCGTTGAATCAGGACTTTTCCACCGGTCTGGCTACACCTTC. This encodes CSVESGLFHRSGYTF.

V and J are TRBV11-1 and TRBJ1-1; no firm D call. There are 11 residues in the CDR3. V lost 1 base to trimming and J lost 9 bases, with 6 bases between them. CDR1 is SGHAT, CDR2 FQDESV, per germline (reference sequence). The CDR3 nucleotides are TGTGCCAGCAGCTTAGAACGGCAAGCTTTCTTT. Translated: CASSLERQAFF. Drawing the rest from reference TRBV11-1 and TRBJ1-1, the complete variable domain is EAEVAQSPRYKITEKSQAVAFWCDPISGHATLYWYRQILGQGPELLVQFQDESVVDDSQLPKDRFSAERLKGVDSTLKIQPAELGDSAMYLCASSLERQAFFGQGTRLTVV.

This chain connects TRBV12-3 or TRBV12-4 to TRBJ1-4; TRBD1 matches at 7 bases. The CDR3 has 13 residues. The V and J ends lost 10 bases and 5 bases, in that order; junction bases with no gene match: 7. The CDR3 reads CATKDRTNEKLFF. The CDR3 region has the DNA TGTGCCACCAAGGACAGGACCAATGAAAAACTGTTTTTT.

This clone has a handful of counts. This chain connects TRBV5-1 to TRBJ2-2; D is perhaps TRBD1 (5 bases). V was pared by 4 bases and J by 1 base, with 11 bases between. Germline V gene lookup returns CDR1 SGHRS and CDR2 YFSETQ. The CDR3 loop spans 15 amino acids. The CDR3 nucleotides are TGCGCCAGCAGCCAAAGCACAGGGAACACCGGGGAGCTGTTTTTT. This translates into CASSQSTGNTGELFF.

The chain uses TRBV29-1 and TRBJ2-3; 8 bases align to TRBD1. The J segment lost 3 bases and the V segment lost 6 bases, leaving 17 bases of the junction unmatched. The CDR3 is made up of 17 amino acids. Germline CDR1 is SQVTM and CDR2 is ANQGSEA. The DNA for the CDR3 is TGCAGCGTCCTGACAGGGGTCCCTCTCCAACGGACAGATACGCAGTATTTT. Its protein product is CSVLTGVPLQRTDTQYF.

The chain uses TRBV7-9 and TRBJ2-7, with D perhaps TRBD1 (5 bases). Trimming shortened V by 5 bases and J by 1 base, and 12 bases separated the two germline ends. Germline V gene data show CDR1 as SEHNR and CDR2 as FQNEAQ (reference sequence). The CDR3 runs 14 residues. CDR3 coding DNA: TGTGCCAGCAGCCCTCAACCAGGGTCCTACGAGCAGTACTTC. Encoded protein: CASSPQPGSYEQYF.

The rearrangement links TRBV6-1 to TRBJ2-1; 11 bases are a match to TRBD2. The CDR3 covers 16 residues. Looked up from germline, CDR1 is MNHNS and CDR2 is SASEGT. J lost 7 bases, V lost 0 bases, and 5 bases had no gene match. The CDR3: CASSEALLAGVNEQFF. The CDR3 DNA follows: TGTGCCAGCAGTGAAGCGCTACTAGCGGGGGTGAATGAGCAGTTCTTC.

The chain has TRBV6-2 or TRBV6-3 and TRBJ1-1; D remains ambiguous. This CDR3 comprises 14 residues. Looked up from germline, CDR1 is MNHEY and CDR2 is SVGEGT. The V gene lost 3 bases and the J gene lost 2 bases, with 10 bases spanning the gap. The CDR3 spells CASSYSPINTEAFF. CDR3 sequence (DNA): TGTGCCAGCAGTTATTCTCCTATTAACACTGAAGCTTTCTTT.

The chain couples TRBV19 to TRBJ2-1, with 10 nucleotides matching TRBD2. The V and J ends lost 4 bases and 6 bases, in that order; junction bases with no gene match: 3. Germline V gene data show CDR1 as LNHDA and CDR2 as SQIVND (reference sequence). The CDR3 loop spans 14 amino acids. CDR3 coding DNA: TGTGCCAGTAGTACGAGCGGGGGGGTCAATGAGCAGTTCTTC. Its translation is CASSTSGGVNEQFF.

The chain uses TRBV30 and TRBJ1-2; D is unresolved. Germline CDR1 and CDR2: GTSNPN and SVGIG (reference sequence). Trimming took 0 bases from V and 6 from J, leaving 11 bases between them. This CDR3 spans 13 amino acids. The chain's CDR3 is CAWSVWGGNGYTF. DNA for the CDR3: TGTGCCTGGAGTGTATGGGGAGGGAATGGCTACACCTTC.

The CDR3 coding sequence is TGTGCCAGCTCACCACCGGGCGGGACCTACGAGCAGTACTTC. The encoded protein is CASSPPGGTYEQYF. The chain links TRBV18 to TRBJ2-7; possibly TRBD2 for D (6 bases). Trimming shortened V by 0 bases and J by 2 bases, and 8 bases separated the two germline ends. CDR1 is KGHSH, CDR2 LQKENI, per germline. This CDR3 has 14 residues.

This chain connects TRBV19 to TRBJ1-1, with D maybe TRBD1 (6 bases). Germline lookup yields CDR1 LNHDA and CDR2 SQIVND (reference sequence). CDR3 length equals 13 residues. The V end lost 5 bases, the J end lost 4 bases, and 11 bases lay between the germline ends. CDR3 bases: TGTGCCAGTAGTCAGGGGATGGGCACTGAAGCTTTCTTT. It is translated as CASSQGMGTEAFF.

The rearrangement joins TRBV11-2 to TRBJ1-2, with unresolved D. Germline V lookup: CDR1 SGHAT, CDR2 FQNNGV. The ends were cut back, 2 bases at V and 2 bases at J, with 9 bases in the middle. CDR3 size: 14 residues. The CDR3 DNA reads TGTGCCAGCAGCTTAACCCACGAGAACTATGGCTACACCTTC. This encodes CASSLTHENYGYTF.